Below, 5 T cell receptor beta chains from the same sample are listed, as sequenced in a study of beta chain features in type 1 diabetes. Expressed TCRB transcripts were sequenced because the isolated RNA had all been reverse transcribed beforehand. TCRdb's table, derived via immunoSEQ multiplex PCR, lists solely in-frame clones and lacks some. The data show 110,000 or so clones, with approximately 39% seen just once and over 0.05% held by the top ten. Sequences were obtained from stem cell memory CD4+ T cells from blood. Receptors were obtained from a woman between 18 and 29 years old in good health.

The chain is built from TRBV19 and TRBJ1-5, with TRBD1 as a possible D gene (5 bases). The V end lost 6 bases, the J end lost 6 bases, and 15 bases lay between the germline ends. The CDR3 extends over 14 amino acids. From germline, CDR1 is LNHDA and CDR2 SQIVND (reference sequence). CDR3 residues: CASRPTGTGQPQHF. CDR3 DNA sequence: TGTGCCAGTAGGCCCACAGGAACCGGTCAGCCCCAGCATTTT.

The genes are TRBV29-1 and TRBJ2-5; 14 positions agree with TRBD2. The V gene's germline CDR1 is SQVTM and CDR2 ANQGSEA. V lost 7 bases, J lost 4 bases, and 2 bases stayed unmatched. This CDR3 comprises 13 residues. The CDR3 DNA is TGCAGCGGCGGACTAGCGGGAGGAGAGACCCAGTACTTC. This translates into CSGGLAGGETQYF.

The chain joins TRBV7-8 to TRBJ1-1; 7 bases are a match to TRBD1. V lost 6 bases to trimming and J lost 1 base; unmatched junction nucleotides: 2. The CDR3 covers 13 residues. Germline V gene sequence: CDR1 SGHVS, CDR2 FQNEAQ. The CDR3, as DNA: TGTGCCAGCAGACGACAGGGGAACACTGAAGCTTTCTTT. Protein: CASRRQGNTEAFF.

Only a few counts were recorded for this clone. The genes are TRBV2 and TRBJ2-2, with D perhaps TRBD1 (6 bases). The CDR3 spans 13 residues. The V gene's germline CDR1 is SNHLY and CDR2 FYNNEI. V was trimmed by 8 bases and J by 6 bases, leaving 13 bases between them. The CDR3 spells CASRRGGSGELFF. The DNA of the CDR3 is TGTGCCAGCCGGAGAGGGGGTTCCGGGGAGCTGTTTTTT.

This chain connects TRBV30 to TRBJ2-7; 7 nucleotides agree with TRBD2. Looked up from germline, CDR1 is GTSNPN and CDR2 is SVGIG (reference sequence). There are 14 residues in the CDR3. V gave up 4 bases and J gave up 6 bases; unmatched junction bases: 12. The CDR3 reads CAWNRGGGSLEQYF. CDR3 coding DNA: TGTGCCTGGAACCGTGGAGGCGGGAGTCTCGAGCAGTACTTC.